Following are 20 T cell receptor beta chains from one sample sequenced in a study of response to subunit inactivated influenza vaccine. TCRdb re-called the RT-PCR reads through MiXCR, storing one row per CDR3 protein. The repertoire holds 450,000 to 550,000 distinct CDR3 sequences, with less than 30% as singletons. The source material was CD4+ T cells sorted from PBMCs, sampled more than 4 days after vaccination. The receptors were gathered from a man aged 50 to 60 who received an inactivated influenza vaccine.

In its sample, this clonotype was seen a few times. The rearrangement uses TRBV9 and TRBJ2-7, with 8 nucleotides matching TRBD2. The V and J ends lost 4 bases and 1 base, in that order; junction bases with no gene match: 4. CDR3 length equals 14 residues. Germline V gene sequence: CDR1 SGDLS, CDR2 YYNGEE. The DNA of the CDR3 is TGTGCCAGCAGCCAAACTAGCGGTTCCTACGAGCAGTACTTC. Residues: CASSQTSGSYEQYF.

This clonotype appeared a single time. The chain carries TRBV7-2 and TRBJ1-6; D gene uncertain. CDR1 is SGHTA, CDR2 FQGNSA, per germline. CDR3 length equals 16 residues. The ends were cut back, 2 bases at V and 0 bases at J, with 8 bases in the middle. The CDR3 loop is CASSLRWSSYNSPLHF. In nucleotides, the CDR3 is TGTGCCAGCAGCTTAAGGTGGAGCTCCTATAATTCACCCCTCCACTTT.

The chain links TRBV20-1 to TRBJ1-6; D remains ambiguous. CDR1 is DFQATT, CDR2 SNEGSKA, per germline (reference sequence). The CDR3 contains 13 residues. Deletions cut 7 bases from V and 6 bases from J, with 13 bases between. The CDR3 reads CSVRTESNSPLHF. The CDR3 DNA sequence: TGCAGTGTTCGGACGGAGTCTAATTCACCCCTCCACTTT.

CDR3 amino acids: CASSFRAGTQYF. The CDR3 nucleotides read TGTGCCAGCAGCTTCAGGGCCGGTACGCAGTATTTT. The chain is built from TRBV7-2 and TRBJ2-3, with a tentative D call TRBD1 (5 bases). Germline CDR1 is SGHTA and CDR2 is FQGNSA. This CDR3 is 12 amino acids long. With 3 bases removed from V and 8 bases from J, the gap between germline ends came to 9 bases.

The gene calls are TRBV18 and TRBJ2-3; the match to TRBD2 covers 11 bases. The germline V gene encodes CDR1 KGHSH and CDR2 LQKENI. There are 17 residues in the CDR3. Trimming cost V 2 bases and J 3 bases; bases outside gene matches: 7. CDR3 coding DNA: TGTGCCAGCTCACCATTTAGCGGGGGGGCGCCAACAGATACGCAGTATTTT. This sequence encodes CASSPFSGGAPTDTQYF.

The chain combines TRBV24-1 with TRBJ2-1, with D perhaps given as TRBD1 or TRBD2 (5 bases each). Looked up from germline, CDR1 is KGHDR and CDR2 is SFDVKD. This CDR3 has 13 residues. Trimming left V 7 bases short and J 7 bases short, with 13 bases between. CDR3: CATSRGGENEQFF. The CDR3 DNA reads as TGTGCCACCAGCCGTGGGGGAGAAAATGAGCAGTTCTTC.

The sample holds a few counts of this clonotype. The V call is TRBV20-1, the J call TRBJ2-5; 8 bases agree with TRBD2. The V gene's germline CDR1 is DFQATT and CDR2 SNEGSKA (reference sequence). J gave up 5 bases and V 0 bases, and 8 bases lay outside the gene matches. This CDR3 region has 15 residues. The CDR3 bases are TGCAGTGCTAGAGATCCGGGACTAGACGGGGAGACCCAGTACTTC. Encoded protein: CSARDPGLDGETQYF.

The V call is TRBV10-3, the J call TRBJ2-3; 10 bases agree with TRBD1. V dropped 8 bases and J dropped 2; count of bases not matched to a gene: 1. The CDR3 consists of 13 residues. CDR1 is ENHRY and CDR2 is SYGVKD in the germline V gene. CDR3 sequence: CAIGTGVTDTQYF. CDR3 sequence (DNA): TGTGCCATCGGGACAGGGGTCACAGATACGCAGTATTTT.

This clonotype came up once. The chain links TRBV6-5 to TRBJ1-1; 7 bases line up with TRBD1. Germline assignment: CDR1 MNHEY and CDR2 SVGAGI. Trimming took 6 bases from V and 4 from J; bases not matched to a gene: 2. This CDR3 region has 12 residues. CDR3 DNA sequence: TGTGCCAGCAGGGGGACAGTCACTGAAGCTTTCTTT. Translation gives CASRGTVTEAFF.

This clonotype came up a few times. The rearrangement uses TRBV9 and TRBJ2-1; TRBD2 matches at 10 bases. The length of the CDR3 is 12 residues. The trim removed 0 bases at V and 14 bases at J, leaving 2 bases unmatched. Per the germline V gene, CDR1 is SGDLS and CDR2 is YYNGEE. CDR3 protein: CASSVVAGGEFF. CDR3 nucleotide sequence: TGTGCCAGCAGCGTAGTAGCGGGGGGCGAGTTCTTC.

This clonotype was seen a few times. This chain joins TRBV7-9 and TRBJ1-6; TRBD1 is a possible D gene (6 bases). Trimming stripped 5 bases from V and 7 bases from J, with 9 bases between. This CDR3 has 13 amino acids. From germline, CDR1 is SEHNR and CDR2 FQNEAQ (reference sequence). CDR3 nucleotides: TGTGCCAGCAGCGAAAGGGGGAATTCACCCCTCCACTTT. As protein: CASSERGNSPLHF.

This sequence joins TRBV6-1 and TRBJ1-5, with D possibly matching TRBD1 (6 bases). The CDR3 runs to 15 residues. CDR1 is MNHNS, CDR2 SASEGT, per germline. V lost 6 bases and J lost 0, with 12 bases in between. Here the CDR3 reads CASSSGQYSNQPQHF. The CDR3 coding sequence is TGTGCCAGCAGCTCTGGACAGTATAGCAATCAGCCCCAGCATTTT.

The chain joins TRBV12-3 or TRBV12-4 to TRBJ2-1, with TRBD1 identical over 7 bases. This CDR3 is 13 amino acids long. The junction had 6 bases not matched to a gene; V was cut back by 6 bases and J by 7 bases. The CDR3 region has the DNA TGTGCCAGCAGCCCATCGACAGGGAATGAGCAGTTCTTC. Translated: CASSPSTGNEQFF.

The gene calls are TRBV20-1 and TRBJ2-7, with D perhaps given as TRBD1 or TRBD2 (6 bases each). The germline V gene encodes CDR1 DFQATT and CDR2 SNEGSKA (reference sequence). The ends were cut back, 3 bases at V and 10 bases at J, with 19 bases in the middle. There are 13 residues in the CDR3. CDR3 nucleotide sequence: TGCAGTGCTAGTCAGAAGGTTGGGGGGCGACAGTACTTC. Translating it yields CSASQKVGGRQYF.

The V gene is TRBV7-9, the J gene TRBJ2-4; 7 bases align to TRBD1. The CDR3 has 15 residues. CDR1 is SEHNR and CDR2 is FQNEAQ in the germline V gene (reference sequence). V dropped 1 base and J dropped 7; count of bases not matched to a gene: 7. In DNA, the CDR3 is TGTGCCAGCAGCTTAGTAGGGGGCGCGGCGAACATTCAGTACTTC. Amino acids: CASSLVGGAANIQYF.

This clonotype was counted a few times. The chain is built from TRBV6-2 or TRBV6-3 and TRBJ2-3; 9 bases match TRBD1. Germline loops: CDR1 MNHEY, CDR2 SVGEGT. This CDR3 contains 16 residues. J was trimmed by 4 bases and V by 6 bases; bases with no gene match: 11. In DNA form, the CDR3 reads TGTGCCAGCAGACCCCGGGGACAGGGAGGCGCAGATACGCAGTATTTT. Its protein is CASRPRGQGGADTQYF.

In this sample, this clonotype turned up a few times. This chain uses TRBV20-1 with TRBJ2-5, with 11 bases fitting TRBD2. The CDR3 runs 15 residues. CDR1 and CDR2 (germline): DFQATT, SNEGSKA (reference sequence). V trimming: 6 bases; J trimming: 4 bases; junction bases outside the gene matches: 10. This CDR3 is CSAPRIAGGLETQYF. CDR3 coding DNA: TGCAGTGCCCCCCGGATAGCGGGAGGGTTAGAGACCCAGTACTTC.

This clonotype has more than one count but fewer than ten. The chain carries TRBV4-3 and TRBJ2-1; D is ambiguous. Germline lookup yields CDR1 LGHNA and CDR2 YSLEER. CDR3 size: 15 residues. Trimming took off 0 bases at V and 8 bases at J, with 14 bases between the two ends. CDR3 loop: CASSQDRGWSDEQFF. The DNA for the CDR3 is TGCGCCAGCAGCCAAGATCGAGGATGGTCCGATGAGCAGTTCTTC.

There are a few counts of this clonotype. The chain is built from TRBV20-1 and TRBJ2-1; tentative D call: TRBD1 (5 bases). There are 13 residues in the CDR3. Germline loops: CDR1 DFQATT, CDR2 SNEGSKA (reference sequence). Trimming removed 0 bases at V and 9 bases at J, with 12 bases between. CDR3 region: CSAREAGWGEQFF. The CDR3 region has the DNA TGCAGTGCTAGAGAGGCAGGGTGGGGTGAGCAGTTCTTC.

The V call is TRBV11-1, the J call TRBJ2-7, with D possibly being TRBD1 (5 bases). This CDR3 is 19 amino acids long. Trimming took off 2 bases at V and 3 bases at J, with 26 bases between the two ends. CDR1 is SGHAT, CDR2 FQDESV, per germline (reference sequence). The CDR3 DNA is TGTGCCAGCAGCTTAAGTTCGCCAGGGTTTCCTTTTCGTCGCTACGAGCAGTACTTC. It yields the protein CASSLSSPGFPFRRYEQYF.